Listed here are 22 T cell receptor beta chains from one sample, sequenced in a study of OX40 agonist ivuxolimab in advanced cancers. Profiled with immunoSEQ multiplex PCR; TCRdb holds only in-frame clones, not every one. The table lists tens of thousands of clones, over 75% of them singletons, with about 4% in the top ten. The source material was CD4+ or CD8+ T cells sorted from blood, sampled in a trial of the OX40 agonist ivuxolimab. These receptors all come from an adult with an advanced solid tumor such as melanoma, head and neck, liver or kidney cancer.

This chain connects TRBV28 to TRBJ2-7, with D perhaps TRBD1 (6 bases). Trimming took 6 bases from V and 4 from J, leaving 19 bases between them. This CDR3 has 15 amino acids. Germline lookup yields CDR1 MDHEN and CDR2 SYDVKM. CDR3: CASSGPGVLGYEQYF. CDR3 coding DNA: TGTGCCAGCAGCGGACCAGGGGTACTGGGTTACGAGCAGTACTTC.

The rearrangement joins TRBV15 to TRBJ2-1; the match to TRBD2 covers 10 bases. Germline V gene data show CDR1 as LNHNV and CDR2 as YYDKDF (reference sequence). CDR3 length equals 13 residues. The V segment lost 8 bases and the J segment 8 bases; nucleotides outside the gene matches: 6. CDR3 sequence reads: CATRSGGGDEQFF. CDR3 nucleotide sequence: TGTGCCACCCGAAGCGGGGGGGGCGATGAGCAGTTCTTC. Looking up the rest from reference TRBV15 and TRBJ2-1 gives the full variable domain: DAMVIQNPRYQVTQFGKPVTLSCSQTLNHNVMYWYQQKSSQAPKLLFHYYDKDFNNEADTPDNFQSRRPNTSFCFLDIRSPGLGDTAMYLCATRSGGGDEQFFGPGTRLTVL.

The chain employs TRBV18 and TRBJ2-5, with D uncertain. The CDR3 has 15 residues. V was shortened by 3 bases and J by 2 bases, with 13 bases between the two germline ends. Germline-derived CDR1 and CDR2 are KGHSH and LQKENI. CDR3 region: CASSPRGTLQETQYF. DNA for the CDR3: TGTGCCAGCTCACCTCGCGGCACCCTTCAAGAGACCCAGTACTTC.

The chain uses TRBV28 and TRBJ1-6, with D unclear. Germline-derived CDR1 and CDR2 are MDHEN and SYDVKM. V shed 6 bases and J shed 8 bases, with 8 bases lying between them. The CDR3 spans 12 residues. The CDR3 DNA reads as TGTGCCAGCAGCCCGCCACATTCACCCCTCCACTTT. Translated: CASSPPHSPLHF.

The V and J genes are TRBV7-9 and TRBJ2-7; TRBD1 matches at 8 bases. CDR1 and CDR2 from the germline V gene are SEHNR and FQNEAQ (reference sequence). The CDR3 sequence is 13 residues long. V lost 5 bases to trimming and J lost 6 bases; unmatched junction nucleotides: 6. The CDR3 nucleotides are TGTGCCAGCAGCCAGGGGGCGTCGGGCGAGCAGTACTTC. It translates to CASSQGASGEQYF.

The genes are TRBV7-8 and TRBJ2-7; D possibly corresponds to TRBD1 (6 bases). The V gene's germline CDR1 is SGHVS and CDR2 FQNEAQ. V lost 5 bases and J 2 bases, leaving 16 bases between the germline ends. This CDR3 has 15 residues. The CDR3 nucleotides read TGTGCCAGCAGCGAAGACAGGCTCGGGGCCTACGAGCAGTACTTC. The encoded protein is CASSEDRLGAYEQYF.

This chain joins TRBV5-1 and TRBJ1-1, with D tentatively TRBD1 (6 bases). Trimming pared 3 bases from V and 8 bases from J, leaving 23 bases between. The CDR3 totals 16 residues. Per germline, CDR1 SGHRS and CDR2 YFSETQ. The DNA for the CDR3 is TGCGCCAGCAGCTCAGGCGCGGGAACGAGTAGGGGGGAAGCTTTCTTT. Translating gives CASSSGAGTSRGEAFF.

V is TRBV7-3 and J is TRBJ2-3; 7 bases map to TRBD2. From germline, CDR1 is SGHTA and CDR2 FQGTGA. Unmatched junction bases numbered 10, after V lost 4 bases and J lost 0 bases. The CDR3 has 17 residues. Written as DNA, the CDR3 is TGTGCCAGCAGCTCCGCCCTTGGGGGGGGTAGCACAGATACGCAGTATTTT. Translated, it gives CASSSALGGGSTDTQYF.

The V call is TRBV7-2, the J call TRBJ2-3, with a possible D match to TRBD2 (7 bases). The CDR3 loop spans 13 amino acids. Germline CDR1 reads SGHTA; CDR2 reads FQGNSA. The V and J ends lost 5 bases and 4 bases respectively, with 10 bases between them. Here the CDR3 reads CASSQGGADTQYF. For the CDR3, the DNA is TGTGCCAGCAGCCAAGGGGGGGCAGATACGCAGTATTTT. The variable domain in full, with the rest retrieved from reference TRBV7-2 and TRBJ2-3, is GAGVSQSPSNKVTEKGKDVELRCDPISGHTALYWYRQSLGQGLEFLIYFQGNSAPDKSGLPSDRFSAERTGGSVSTLTIQRTQQEDSAVYLCASSQGGADTQYFGPGTRLTVL.

The chain has TRBV5-4 and TRBJ2-2; D is undetermined. There are 12 residues in the CDR3. V dropped 3 bases and J dropped 7 bases, with 7 bases sitting between them. Per germline, CDR1 SGHNT and CDR2 YYREEE (reference sequence). The CDR3 nucleotides are TGTGCCAGCAGCTCCATAGGCGGGGAGCTGTTTTTT. It translates to CASSSIGGELFF.

The CDR3 region is CASSLGQGSYNEQFF. The CDR3 DNA reads as TGTGCCAGCAGCTTGGGACAGGGGTCCTACAATGAGCAGTTCTTC. The chain couples TRBV5-5 to TRBJ2-1, with 8 bases lining up with TRBD1. Germline V gene sequence: CDR1 SGHKS, CDR2 YYEKEE (reference sequence). The CDR3 extends over 15 amino acids. The V gene end was trimmed by 0 bases and the J gene end by 1 base; junction bases not matched to a gene: 0.

The chain has TRBV19 and TRBJ1-2; D is perhaps TRBD1 (5 bases). CDR3 length: 14 residues. V gave up 7 bases and J gave up 4 bases, with 16 bases separating them. Germline V gene data show CDR1 as LNHDA and CDR2 as SQIVND (reference sequence). The CDR3 sequence: CASTTARGSYGYTF. The CDR3 DNA sequence: TGTGCCAGTACTACAGCGAGGGGTTCCTATGGCTACACCTTC.

The V and J genes are TRBV6-5 and TRBJ2-5; no clear D gene. V lost 4 bases and J 7 bases, leaving 10 bases between the germline ends. Germline V gene sequence: CDR1 MNHEY, CDR2 SVGAGI. There are 12 residues in the CDR3. The CDR3, as DNA: TGTGCCAGCAGTTCCCGCTTAGGGACCCAGTACTTC. Translating gives CASSSRLGTQYF.

The V gene is TRBV6-1, the J gene TRBJ2-3; D is unresolved. Germline CDR1 and CDR2: MNHNS and SASEGT. The CDR3 runs 12 residues. Between the trimmed V and J ends, which lost 4 bases and 6 bases, there was a span of 8 bases. The CDR3 nucleotides are TGTGCCAGCAGTGTTAATCGGGATACGCAGTATTTT. Its translation is CASSVNRDTQYF.

This chain connects TRBV6-1 to TRBJ2-7; 15 bases agree with TRBD2. Germline V CDR1 and CDR2: MNHNS, SASEGT. This CDR3 comprises 15 residues. V trimming: 6 bases; J trimming: 6 bases; junction bases outside the gene matches: 6. DNA of the CDR3: TGTGCCAGCAGGGAACCGGGACTAGCGGGAGGCGAGCAGTACTTC. Translated, it gives CASREPGLAGGEQYF.

This sequence joins TRBV6-1 and TRBJ1-1; D is perhaps TRBD1 (6 bases). Germline V gene lookup returns CDR1 MNHNS and CDR2 SASEGT. The CDR3 runs 13 residues. V lost 1 base to trimming and J lost 11 bases, with 14 bases between them. Here the CDR3 reads CASSEGTEGRAFF. DNA for the CDR3: TGTGCCAGCAGTGAAGGGACAGAAGGGAGGGCTTTCTTT.

V is TRBV28 and J is TRBJ1-2, with D tentatively TRBD1 (6 bases). The CDR3 is 14 amino acids. Trimming removed 5 bases from V and 7 bases from J, with 17 bases in between. Germline loops: CDR1 MDHEN, CDR2 SYDVKM. Here the CDR3 DNA reads TGTGCCAGCAGTCTCCCGGTAGGGGGGCTTGGCTACACCTTC. This encodes CASSLPVGGLGYTF.

J is TRBJ2-7 and V is TRBV4-1; 7 bases agree with TRBD2. CDR1 and CDR2 (germline): MGHRA, YSYEKL. The trim removed 1 base at V and 3 bases at J, leaving 6 bases unmatched. This CDR3 has 15 amino acids. For the CDR3, the DNA is TGCGCCAGCAGCCAAGCCGGGACTAACAACTACGAGCAGTACTTC. Translating it yields CASSQAGTNNYEQYF.

A few counts support this clone. The chain is built from TRBV27 and TRBJ2-7; 9 bases map to TRBD1. CDR3 size: 15 residues. With 4 bases clipped from V and 4 bases from J, the junction kept 8 bases outside the gene matches. Germline V gene data show CDR1 as MNHEY and CDR2 as SMNVEV (reference sequence). CDR3 sequence: CASSSRTGEEYEQYF. The DNA of the CDR3 is TGTGCCAGCAGTTCGCGGACAGGGGAGGAATACGAGCAGTACTTC.

The V gene is TRBV6-1, the J gene TRBJ2-6, with D hard to call. CDR1 is MNHNS and CDR2 is SASEGT in the germline V gene. The CDR3 covers 11 residues. With 6 bases removed from V and 6 bases from J, the gap between germline ends came to 3 bases. This chain's CDR3 is CASSLANVLTF. The CDR3 nucleotides are TGTGCCAGCAGCCTGGCCAACGTCCTGACTTTC.

The rearrangement joins TRBV18 to TRBJ1-1, with D possibly matching TRBD1 (6 bases). Looked up from germline, CDR1 is KGHSH and CDR2 is LQKENI. Trimming cost V 4 bases and J 1 base, with 22 bases left between them. The CDR3 consists of 18 residues. DNA of the CDR3: TGTGCCAGCTCACAAAATACCAACTTCGACAGGACGAACACTGAAGCTTTCTTT. Protein sequence: CASSQNTNFDRTNTEAFF.

This clone was detected only a few times. Written as DNA, the CDR3 is TGTGCCAGCGCTCCACTAGCGGCGACCCAAGAGACCCAGTACTTC. Translation gives CASAPLAATQETQYF. The rearrangement uses TRBV9 and TRBJ2-5; 8 positions match TRBD2. Germline CDR1 and CDR2: SGDLS and YYNGEE. The CDR3 sequence is 15 residues long. Trimming removed 7 bases from V and 1 base from J; junction bases left unmatched: 9.